Shown below are 16 T cell receptor beta chains from a single sample sequenced in a study of blood T cell repertoires in COVID-19. Sequencing was performed with immunoSEQ multiplex PCR; in TCRdb, only in-frame clones are kept and a portion is missing. Of a few hundred thousand clones in the sample, about 90% were seen once. Sequenced: PBMCs or T cells enriched from blood (not recorded which). These TCRs come from a human donor in a cohort exposed to, infected with or recovered from COVID-19 (not recorded which). The donor label of this sample is uncertain.

J is TRBJ2-3 and V is TRBV3-1 (or the pseudogene TRBV3-2); 9 bases line up with TRBD1. Looked up from germline, CDR1 is LGHDT and CDR2 is YNNKEL (reference sequence). CDR3 length: 13 residues. V trimming: 5 bases; J trimming: 6 bases; junction bases outside the gene matches: 3. CDR3 sequence (DNA): TGTGCCAGCAGCTGGGACAGGGCGGATACGCAGTATTTT. Its translation is CASSWDRADTQYF.

The rearrangement joins TRBV9 to TRBJ1-3, with 9 bases that match TRBD1. This CDR3 has 16 amino acids. Germline V gives CDR1 SGDLS, CDR2 YYNGEE. V lost 3 bases to trimming and J lost 8 bases; unmatched junction nucleotides: 12. The CDR3 DNA sequence: TGTGCCAGCAGCGCATCGACAGGGGGTTTTCGGGACACCATATATTTT. Translating it yields CASSASTGGFRDTIYF.

The sample holds a few counts of this clone. The chain links TRBV12-3 or TRBV12-4 to TRBJ1-2; D possibly corresponds to TRBD1 (5 bases). The CDR3 spans 12 residues. V was shortened by 5 bases and J by 8 bases, with 12 bases between the two germline ends. The CDR3 sequence: CASSDQGRGYTF. CDR3 DNA sequence: TGTGCCAGCAGTGATCAGGGTCGAGGCTACACCTTC.

J is TRBJ1-6 and V is TRBV11-2; possible D gene TRBD1, 6 bases. Between the trimmed V and J ends, which lost 5 bases and 7 bases, there was a span of 9 bases. Per the germline V gene, CDR1 is SGHAT and CDR2 is FQNNGV. The CDR3 has 13 residues. CDR3 in amino acids: CASSLQGNSPLHF. DNA of the CDR3: TGTGCCAGCAGCCTCCAGGGGAATTCACCCCTCCACTTT.

V gene TRBV2 combines with J gene TRBJ1-4; no clear D. CDR1 and CDR2 (germline): SNHLY, FYNNEI. The CDR3 consists of 14 residues. Trimming left V 2 bases short and J 8 bases short, with 12 bases between. CDR3 sequence: CASSENSGSEKLFF. The DNA of the CDR3 is TGTGCCAGCAGTGAAAATTCCGGGTCCGAAAAACTGTTTTTT.

The chain joins TRBV10-3 to TRBJ2-1; tentatively, D is TRBD2 (7 bases). The germline V gene has CDR1 ENHRY and CDR2 SYGVKD. The CDR3 extends over 15 amino acids. The V and J ends lost 8 bases and 9 bases respectively, with 23 bases between them. CDR3 region: CAIAEGGGVGFEQFF. CDR3 bases: TGTGCCATCGCGGAGGGGGGGGGAGTTGGTTTTGAGCAGTTCTTC.

The chain recombines TRBV11-2 with TRBJ1-1; D call uncertain. This CDR3 has 17 residues. V lost 1 base, J lost 2 bases, and 17 bases lay in between. The V gene's germline CDR1 is SGHAT and CDR2 FQNNGV. The CDR3 region has the DNA TGTGCCAGCAGCTTAGGGCGCTGGGTGAGGCCAAACACTGAAGCTTTCTTT. Protein: CASSLGRWVRPNTEAFF. Full variable domain (rest looked up from reference TRBV11-2 and TRBJ1-1): EAGVAQSPRYKIIEKRQSVAFWCNPISGHATLYWYQQILGQGPKLLIQFQNNGVVDDSQLPKDRFSAERLKGVDSTLKIQPAKLEDSAVYLCASSLGRWVRPNTEAFFGQGTRLTVV.

This chain's CDR3 is CASSPTTVNYEQYF. The DNA of the CDR3 is TGTGCCAGCAGCCCTACGACAGTAAACTACGAGCAGTACTTC. The chain links TRBV14 to TRBJ2-7; D is possibly TRBD1 (5 bases). The ends were cut back, 4 bases at V and 3 bases at J, with 13 bases in the middle. The CDR3 contains 14 residues. The V gene's germline CDR1 is SGHDN and CDR2 FVKESK. Complete variable domain (other parts from reference TRBV14 and TRBJ2-7): EAGVTQFPSHSVIEKGQTVTLRCDPISGHDNLYWYRRVMGKEIKFLLHFVKESKQDESGMPNNRFLAERTGGTYSTLKVQPAELEDSGVYFCASSPTTVNYEQYFGPGTRLTVT.

The gene calls are TRBV10-3 and TRBJ1-2; D may be TRBD1 (5 bases). V was cut by 2 bases and J by 7 bases, with 23 bases left in between. CDR3 length: 17 amino acids. From germline, CDR1 is ENHRY and CDR2 SYGVKD. CDR3 nucleotides: TGTGCCATCAGTGAGAGTTTATGGGAGGAAGGGGCAGGTGGCTACACCTTC. The encoded protein is CAISESLWEEGAGGYTF.

This clone turned up a few times. The V gene is TRBV19, the J gene TRBJ1-3, with TRBD1 as a possible D gene (6 bases). Germline CDR1 LNHDA, CDR2 SQIVND (reference sequence). Trimming shortened V by 6 bases and J by 4 bases, and 13 bases separated the two germline ends. This CDR3 has 14 residues. The CDR3: CASSRRGYGNTIYF. The CDR3 DNA follows: TGTGCCAGTAGCCGCAGGGGATACGGAAACACCATATATTTT.

The V gene is TRBV29-1, the J gene TRBJ2-2; 8 bases line up with TRBD2. The V segment lost 4 bases and the J segment 6 bases; nucleotides outside the gene matches: 7. Germline lookup yields CDR1 SQVTM and CDR2 ANQGSEA. The CDR3 consists of 14 residues. Written as DNA, the CDR3 is TGCAGCGTTGTCCCTAGCGGGCCCCCCGGGGAGCTGTTTTTT. Protein sequence: CSVVPSGPPGELFF.

The V call is TRBV19, the J call TRBJ2-7; 9 positions agree with TRBD2. In germline, CDR1 is LNHDA, CDR2 SQIVND (reference sequence). V lost 3 bases and J lost 3; bases outside the gene matches: 6. CDR3 length: 15 residues. This CDR3 is CASSMKVAGDYEQYF. The CDR3 nucleotides read TGTGCCAGTAGTATGAAGGTAGCGGGGGACTACGAGCAGTACTTC.

The V and J genes are TRBV7-9 and TRBJ2-1, with 8 bases that match TRBD2. The germline V gene has CDR1 SEHNR and CDR2 FQNEAQ (reference sequence). The V and J ends lost 4 bases and 0 bases, in that order; junction bases with no gene match: 2. CDR3 length: 15 residues. The CDR3 sequence: CASSSLAASYNEQFF. CDR3 coding DNA: TGTGCCAGCAGCTCACTAGCGGCCTCCTACAATGAGCAGTTCTTC.

In this sample, this clone turned up a few times. The V and J genes are TRBV18 and TRBJ2-7; D not certain. The V end was cut by 5 bases, the J end by 6 bases, with 8 bases between. CDR1 is KGHSH, CDR2 LQKENI, per germline. This CDR3 region has 11 residues. CDR3 in amino acids: CASSGSSEQYF. In DNA, the CDR3 is TGTGCCAGCTCAGGTAGCTCCGAGCAGTACTTC.

This clone was seen more than once but under ten times. The chain recombines TRBV20-1 with TRBJ1-6, with D unresolved. Trimming removed 3 bases from V and 14 bases from J, with 11 bases in between. This CDR3 is built from 11 residues. The germline gives CDR1 DFQATT, CDR2 SNEGSKA (reference sequence). As DNA, the CDR3 is TGCAGTGCTAGGAGGTTCTCGGCCCTCCACTTT. Protein: CSARRFSALHF.

This sequence joins TRBV27 and TRBJ2-7, with 8 bases that match TRBD2. V lost 5 bases, J lost 0 bases, and 12 bases stayed unmatched. Germline values: CDR1 MNHEY, CDR2 SMNVEV (reference sequence). The CDR3 length is 17 residues. Written as DNA, the CDR3 is TGTGCCAGCAGTCCCGACCCCCCGGGACTAGGCTCCTACGAGCAGTACTTC. Protein product: CASSPDPPGLGSYEQYF.